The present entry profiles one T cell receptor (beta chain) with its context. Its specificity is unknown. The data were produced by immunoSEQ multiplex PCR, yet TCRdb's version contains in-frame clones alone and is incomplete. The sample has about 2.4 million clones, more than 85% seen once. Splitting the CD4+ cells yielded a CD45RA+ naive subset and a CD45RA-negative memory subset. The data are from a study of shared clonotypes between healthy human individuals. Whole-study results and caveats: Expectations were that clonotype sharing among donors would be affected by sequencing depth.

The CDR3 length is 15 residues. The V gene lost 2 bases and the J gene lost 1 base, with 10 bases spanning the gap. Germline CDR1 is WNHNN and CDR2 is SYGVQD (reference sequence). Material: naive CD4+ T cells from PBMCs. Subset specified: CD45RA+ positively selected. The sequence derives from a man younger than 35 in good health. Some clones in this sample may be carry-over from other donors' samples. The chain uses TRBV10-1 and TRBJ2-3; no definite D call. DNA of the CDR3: TGCGCCAGCAGTGAGCCGGGTCTCGGCACAGATACGCAGTATTTT. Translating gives CASSEPGLGTDTQYF.